The T cell receptor beta chain under discussion was sequenced for a study of T cell clonotyping in hematopoietic cell transplantation. V gave up 1 base and J gave up 3 bases, with 9 bases separating them. The CDR3 spans 14 residues. Germline CDR1 is SGHNT and CDR2 is YENEEA. This clone turned up a few times. Measured with immunoSEQ multiplex PCR; TCRdb has only the in-frame clones, and not every one. The sample records tens of thousands of clones, 94% being singletons. The clonotype comes from a woman aged 45 to 65 in good health. Some clones in this sample may be carry-over from other donors' samples. Sequenced: peripheral blood mononuclear cells. The V gene is TRBV11-3, the J gene TRBJ1-2, with D unresolved. CDR3 DNA sequence: TGTGCCAGCAGCTTAGGCAGTTTATACTATGGCTACACCTTC. It encodes CASSLGSLYYGYTF.